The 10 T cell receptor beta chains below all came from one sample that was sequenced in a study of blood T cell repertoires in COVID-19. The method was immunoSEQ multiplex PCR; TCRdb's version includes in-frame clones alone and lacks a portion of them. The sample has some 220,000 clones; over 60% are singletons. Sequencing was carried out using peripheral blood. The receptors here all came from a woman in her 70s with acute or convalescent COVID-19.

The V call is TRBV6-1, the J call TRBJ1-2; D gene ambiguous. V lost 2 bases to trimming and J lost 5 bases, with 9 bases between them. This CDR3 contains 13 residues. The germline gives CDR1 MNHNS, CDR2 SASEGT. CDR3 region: CASSEPERYGYTF. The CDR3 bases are TGTGCCAGCAGTGAACCGGAGCGATATGGCTACACCTTC.

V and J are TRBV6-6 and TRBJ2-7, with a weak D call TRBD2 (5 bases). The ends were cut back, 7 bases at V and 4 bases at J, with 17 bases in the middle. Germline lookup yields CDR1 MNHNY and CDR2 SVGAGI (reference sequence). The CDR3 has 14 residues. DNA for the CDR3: TGTGCCAGCACCATTATTCGAGGGAATTACGAGCAGTACGTC. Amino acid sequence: CASTIIRGNYEQYV.

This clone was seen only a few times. The CDR3 DNA sequence: TGTGCCATCAGTGACAACACCAGGGGGTCAGGGGCCAACGTCCTGACTTTC. It is translated as CAISDNTRGSGANVLTF. The chain uses TRBV10-3 and TRBJ2-6; 7 nucleotides line up with TRBD1. CDR3 length equals 17 residues. Germline CDR1 and CDR2: ENHRY and SYGVKD. V lost 3 bases to trimming and J lost 4 bases; unmatched junction nucleotides: 9.

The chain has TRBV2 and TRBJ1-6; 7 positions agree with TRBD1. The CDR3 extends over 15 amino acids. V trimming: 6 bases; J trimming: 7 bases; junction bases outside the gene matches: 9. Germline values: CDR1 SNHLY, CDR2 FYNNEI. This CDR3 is CASSLGGPVNSPLHF. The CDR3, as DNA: TGTGCCAGCAGCCTAGGGGGCCCCGTGAATTCACCCCTCCACTTT.

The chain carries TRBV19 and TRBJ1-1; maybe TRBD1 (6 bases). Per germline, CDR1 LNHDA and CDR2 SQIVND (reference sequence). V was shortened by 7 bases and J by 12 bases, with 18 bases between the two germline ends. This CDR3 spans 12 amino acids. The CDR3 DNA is TGTGCCAGTAAGCCCGGGGGGGCCAGAACTTTCTTT. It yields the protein CASKPGGARTFF.

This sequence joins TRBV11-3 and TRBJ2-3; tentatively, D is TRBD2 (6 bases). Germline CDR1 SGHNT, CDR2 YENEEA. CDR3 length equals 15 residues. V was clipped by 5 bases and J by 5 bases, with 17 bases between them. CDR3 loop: CASSQGGGGIDTQYF. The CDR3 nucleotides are TGTGCCAGCAGCCAGGGTGGGGGAGGAATAGATACGCAGTATTTT.

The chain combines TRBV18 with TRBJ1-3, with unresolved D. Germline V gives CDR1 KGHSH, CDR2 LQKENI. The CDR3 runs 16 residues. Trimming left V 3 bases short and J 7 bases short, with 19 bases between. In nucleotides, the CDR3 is TGTGCCAGCTCACCTAACCGTGGAGGGAATTTGAACACCATATATTTT. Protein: CASSPNRGGNLNTIYF.

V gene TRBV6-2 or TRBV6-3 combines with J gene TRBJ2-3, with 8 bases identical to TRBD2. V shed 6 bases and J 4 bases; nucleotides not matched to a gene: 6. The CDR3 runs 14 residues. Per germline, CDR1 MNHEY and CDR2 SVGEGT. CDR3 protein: CASSRRTSPDTQYF. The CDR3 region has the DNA TGTGCCAGCAGCCGACGGACTAGCCCAGATACGCAGTATTTT.

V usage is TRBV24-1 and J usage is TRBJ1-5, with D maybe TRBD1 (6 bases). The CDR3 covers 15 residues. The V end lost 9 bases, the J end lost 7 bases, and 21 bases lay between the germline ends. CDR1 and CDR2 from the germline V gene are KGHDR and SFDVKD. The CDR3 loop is CATAETNVRGQPQHF. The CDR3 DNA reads TGTGCCACCGCCGAAACGAACGTCAGGGGACAGCCCCAGCATTTT.

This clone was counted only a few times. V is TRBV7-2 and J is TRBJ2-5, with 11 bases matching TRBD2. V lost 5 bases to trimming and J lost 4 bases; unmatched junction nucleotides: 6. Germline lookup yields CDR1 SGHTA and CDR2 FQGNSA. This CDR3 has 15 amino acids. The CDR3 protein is CASSISSGGRETQYF. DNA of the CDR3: TGTGCCAGCAGCATTTCTAGCGGGGGGCGAGAGACCCAGTACTTC.